The T cell receptor (beta chain) under discussion was sequenced for a study of Graves' ophthalmopathy and Graves' hyperthyroidism. With respect to this clonotype: This may be a read error: a much more frequent sequence differs by one nucleotide.

V gave up 4 bases and J gave up 4 bases, with 11 bases separating them. Germline assignment: CDR1 SGDLS and CDR2 YYNGEE. The CDR3 is 13 amino acids. Amplification from RNA transcripts yielded the TCR beta CDR3 regions. HTBI-primed RT-PCR formed the first round, and a multiplex PCR formed the second. TCRdb re-called the multiplex PCR reads through MiXCR, storing one row per CDR3 protein. The sample includes more than 550,000 distinct CDR3 sequences, 35% to 50% of them seen just once. The rearrangement joins TRBV9 to TRBJ1-2, with D possibly matching TRBD1 (5 bases). Sequencing was done on a sample of peripheral blood. The clonotype comes from an adult man with Graves' ophthalmopathy. The DNA of the CDR3 is TGTGCCAGCAGCCGAGGGGACGTCTATGGCTACACCTTC. Amino acids: CASSRGDVYGYTF.